Described below is a single T cell receptor (beta chain) sequence and its context. Its target is unknown. TCRdb fed the 5' RACE reads into MiXCR, producing one record per CDR3 protein. The sample holds 200,000 or so distinct CDR3 sequences, 6% to 9% seen once. The V and J ends lost 8 bases and 4 bases respectively, with 14 bases between them. CDR3 length: 14 residues. CDR1 is SGHAT and CDR2 is FQNNGV in the germline V gene. The sample is drawn from a study of identical twins. Findings and limits, study-wide: Beta out-of-frame twin sharing showed a weaker excess. High-abundance cord blood beta clonotypes had fewer insertions; memory repertoires showed none. The authors noted that invariant MAIT and iNKT cells could partly confound zero-insertion analyses.

These data also formed part of another study, on yellow fever vaccine responses in identical twins. This second study notes: It has been reported that, in twins, the vaccine T cell response seemed partly convergent and partly personalized.

This clonotype was sampled from a woman aged 18-30 years in good health. This chain joins TRBV11-2 and TRBJ2-2, with D perhaps given as TRBD1 or TRBD2 (6 bases each). What was sequenced was memory (CD45RO+) T cells sorted from blood. The CDR3 reads CASAWGASTGELFF. The CDR3 coding sequence is TGTGCCAGCGCTTGGGGGGCCAGCACCGGGGAGCTGTTTTTT.